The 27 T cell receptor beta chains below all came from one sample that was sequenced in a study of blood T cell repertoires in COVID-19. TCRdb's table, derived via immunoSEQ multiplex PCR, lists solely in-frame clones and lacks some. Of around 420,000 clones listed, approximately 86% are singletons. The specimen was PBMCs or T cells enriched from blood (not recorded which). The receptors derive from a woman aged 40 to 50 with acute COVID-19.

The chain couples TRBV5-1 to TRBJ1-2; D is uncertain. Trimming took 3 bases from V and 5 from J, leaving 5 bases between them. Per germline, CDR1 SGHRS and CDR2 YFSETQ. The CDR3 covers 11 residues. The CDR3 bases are TGCGCCAGCAGCTCCCCATATGGCTACACCTTC. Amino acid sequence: CASSSPYGYTF.

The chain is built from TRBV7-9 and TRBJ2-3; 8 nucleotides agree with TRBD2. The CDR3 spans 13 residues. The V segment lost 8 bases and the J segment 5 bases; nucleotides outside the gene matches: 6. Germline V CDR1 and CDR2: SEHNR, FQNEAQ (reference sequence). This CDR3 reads CASHSGVGDTQYF. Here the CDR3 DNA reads TGTGCCAGCCATAGCGGGGTGGGAGATACGCAGTATTTT.

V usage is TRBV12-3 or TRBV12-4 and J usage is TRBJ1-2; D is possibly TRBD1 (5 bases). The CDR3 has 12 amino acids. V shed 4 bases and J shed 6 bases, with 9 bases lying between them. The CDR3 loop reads CASSSGVDGYTF. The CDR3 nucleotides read TGTGCCAGCAGTTCGGGGGTGGATGGCTACACCTTC.

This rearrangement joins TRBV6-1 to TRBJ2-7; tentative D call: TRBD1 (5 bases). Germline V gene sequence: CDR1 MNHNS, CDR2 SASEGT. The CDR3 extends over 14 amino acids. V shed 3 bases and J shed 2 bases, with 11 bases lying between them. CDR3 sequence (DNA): TGTGCCAGCAGTGATAAAGGGGTCCCCTACGAGCAGTACTTC. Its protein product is CASSDKGVPYEQYF.

As DNA, the CDR3 is TGTGCCAGCTCACCAAGGGGCCAGGGCTTGGGTAAACTGTTTTTT. The encoded protein is CASSPRGQGLGKLFF. V and J are TRBV18 and TRBJ1-4; the D gene is possibly TRBD1 (5 bases). The germline gives CDR1 KGHSH, CDR2 LQKENI. The CDR3 runs 15 residues. The V and J ends lost 2 bases and 11 bases respectively, with 18 bases between them.

CDR3 sequence (DNA): TGCGCCAGCAGCTCATGGACAGGGGGCGACTATGGCTACACCTTC. Translated: CASSSWTGGDYGYTF. The gene calls are TRBV4-1 and TRBJ1-2; 11 bases fit TRBD1. There are 15 residues in the CDR3. Germline trimming cut 5 bases from V and 3 bases from J; bases unmatched to any gene: 5. Per germline, CDR1 MGHRA and CDR2 YSYEKL.

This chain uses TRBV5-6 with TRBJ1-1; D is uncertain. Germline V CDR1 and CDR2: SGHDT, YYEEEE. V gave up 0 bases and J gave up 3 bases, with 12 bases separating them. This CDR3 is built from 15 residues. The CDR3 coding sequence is TGTGCCAGCAGCTTGGGAGGCGGTCTAGACACTGAAGCTTTCTTT. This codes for CASSLGGGLDTEAFF.

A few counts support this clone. Written as DNA, the CDR3 is TGTGCCAGCAGCTTAGCAGTTAATGGCTACACCTTC. Amino acid sequence: CASSLAVNGYTF. V is TRBV11-2 and J is TRBJ1-2; D is unclear. In germline, CDR1 is SGHAT, CDR2 FQNNGV. The germline V and J ends were trimmed by 1 base and 6 bases, with 6 bases remaining between them. The CDR3 totals 12 residues. The complete variable domain, with remaining parts taken from reference TRBV11-2 and TRBJ1-2, reads EAGVAQSPRYKIIEKRQSVAFWCNPISGHATLYWYQQILGQGPKLLIQFQNNGVVDDSQLPKDRFSAERLKGVDSTLKIQPAKLEDSAVYLCASSLAVNGYTFGSGTRLTVV.

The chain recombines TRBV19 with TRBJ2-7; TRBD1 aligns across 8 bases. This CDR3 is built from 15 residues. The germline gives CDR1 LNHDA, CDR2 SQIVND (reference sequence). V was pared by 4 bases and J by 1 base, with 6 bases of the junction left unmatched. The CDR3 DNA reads TGTGCCAGTAGTACGACAGGGGTCCCATCCTACGAGCAGTACTTC. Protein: CASSTTGVPSYEQYF.

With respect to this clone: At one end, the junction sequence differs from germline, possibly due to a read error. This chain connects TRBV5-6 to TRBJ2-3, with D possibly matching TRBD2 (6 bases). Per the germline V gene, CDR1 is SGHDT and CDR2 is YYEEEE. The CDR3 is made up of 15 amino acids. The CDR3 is CASNLPGTGTDTQYF. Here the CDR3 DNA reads TGTGCCAGCAACTTGCCCGGGACTGGCACAGATACGCAGTATTTT.

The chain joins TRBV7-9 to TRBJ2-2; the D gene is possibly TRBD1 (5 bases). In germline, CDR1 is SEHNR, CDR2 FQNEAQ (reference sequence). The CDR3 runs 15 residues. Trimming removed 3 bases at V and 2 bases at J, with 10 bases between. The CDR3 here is CASSFSQGNTGELFF. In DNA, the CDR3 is TGTGCCAGCAGCTTTTCCCAGGGAAACACCGGGGAGCTGTTTTTT.

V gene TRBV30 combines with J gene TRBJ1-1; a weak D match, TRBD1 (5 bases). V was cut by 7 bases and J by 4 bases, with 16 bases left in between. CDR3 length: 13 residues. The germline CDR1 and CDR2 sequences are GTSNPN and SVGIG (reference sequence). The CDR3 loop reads CAFRAGGGTEAFF. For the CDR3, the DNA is TGTGCCTTCCGGGCTGGGGGGGGCACTGAAGCTTTCTTT.

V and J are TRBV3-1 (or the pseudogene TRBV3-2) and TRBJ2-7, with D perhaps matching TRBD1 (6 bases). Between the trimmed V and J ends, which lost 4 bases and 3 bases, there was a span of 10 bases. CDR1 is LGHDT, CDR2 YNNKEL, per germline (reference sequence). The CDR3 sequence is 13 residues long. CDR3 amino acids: CASSLPQGYEQYF. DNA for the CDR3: TGTGCCAGCAGCCTTCCACAGGGCTACGAGCAGTACTTC.

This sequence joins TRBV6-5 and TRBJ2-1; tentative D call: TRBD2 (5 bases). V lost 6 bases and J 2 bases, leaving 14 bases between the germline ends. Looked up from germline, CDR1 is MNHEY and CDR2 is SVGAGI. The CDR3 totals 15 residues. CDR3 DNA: TGTGCCAGCAGGCGTGTCCAGGAGGCCTACAATGAGCAGTTCTTC. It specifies CASRRVQEAYNEQFF.

For the CDR3, the DNA is TGTGCCAGCAGTATCTGGCGGACAGGGGGCGTTGAAAAACTGTTTTTT. Encoded protein: CASSIWRTGGVEKLFF. The rearrangement uses TRBV27 and TRBJ1-4, with 11 bases fitting TRBD1. CDR1 MNHEY and CDR2 SMNVEV come from the germline V gene (reference sequence). CDR3 length equals 16 residues. V lost 5 bases to trimming and J lost 7 bases; unmatched junction nucleotides: 9.

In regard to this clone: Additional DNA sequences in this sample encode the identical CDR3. As DNA, the CDR3 is TGTGCCAGCAGTCCGACAGGAAACACTGAAGCTTTCTTT. Amino acid sequence: CASSPTGNTEAFF. This chain connects TRBV6-5 to TRBJ1-1; tentatively, D is TRBD1 (6 bases). Trimming took off 5 bases at V and 2 bases at J, with 9 bases between the two ends. The CDR3 runs 13 residues. The V gene's germline CDR1 is MNHEY and CDR2 SVGAGI.

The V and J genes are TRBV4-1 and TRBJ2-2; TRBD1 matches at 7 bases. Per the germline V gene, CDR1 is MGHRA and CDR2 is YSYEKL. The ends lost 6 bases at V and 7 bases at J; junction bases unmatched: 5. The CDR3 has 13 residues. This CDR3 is CASRAQGHGELFF. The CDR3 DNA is TGCGCCAGCAGAGCACAGGGGCACGGGGAGCTGTTTTTT.

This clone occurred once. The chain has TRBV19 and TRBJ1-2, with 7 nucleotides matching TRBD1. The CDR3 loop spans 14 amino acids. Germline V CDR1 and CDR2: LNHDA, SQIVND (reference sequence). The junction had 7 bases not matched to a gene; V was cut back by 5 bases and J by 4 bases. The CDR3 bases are TGTGCCAGTAGTTATCTCCGGGACAGCTATGGCTACACCTTC. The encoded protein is CASSYLRDSYGYTF.

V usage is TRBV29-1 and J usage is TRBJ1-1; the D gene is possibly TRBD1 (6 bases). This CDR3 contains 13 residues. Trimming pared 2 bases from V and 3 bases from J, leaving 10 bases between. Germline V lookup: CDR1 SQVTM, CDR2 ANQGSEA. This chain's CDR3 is CSVEFHRDTEAFF. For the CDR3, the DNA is TGCAGCGTTGAATTCCACAGGGACACTGAAGCTTTCTTT.

The CDR3 region has the DNA TGCGCCAGCAGCCAAGACCGCCTAATTAGCAATCAGCCCCAGCATTTT. Translating it yields CASSQDRLISNQPQHF. The chain carries TRBV4-1 and TRBJ1-5; no firm D call. This CDR3 has 16 amino acids. V was shortened by 0 bases and J by 0 bases, with 9 bases between the two germline ends. Germline assignment: CDR1 MGHRA and CDR2 YSYEKL.

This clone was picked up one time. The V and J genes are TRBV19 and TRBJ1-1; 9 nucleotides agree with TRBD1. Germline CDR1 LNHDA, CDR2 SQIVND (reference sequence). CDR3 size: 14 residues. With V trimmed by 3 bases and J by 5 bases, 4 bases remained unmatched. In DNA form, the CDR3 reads TGTGCCAGTAGTATCGGACAGGGGATAACTGAAGCTTTCTTT. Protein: CASSIGQGITEAFF. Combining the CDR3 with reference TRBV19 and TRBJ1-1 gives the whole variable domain DGGITQSPKYLFRKEGQNVTLSCEQNLNHDAMYWYRQDPGQGLRLIYYSQIVNDFQKGDIAEGYSVSREKKESFPLTVTSAQKNPTAFYLCASSIGQGITEAFFGQGTRLTVV.

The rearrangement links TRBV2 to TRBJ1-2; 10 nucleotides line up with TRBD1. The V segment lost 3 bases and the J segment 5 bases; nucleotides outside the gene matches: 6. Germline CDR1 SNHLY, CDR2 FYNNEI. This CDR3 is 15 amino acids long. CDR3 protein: CASSEDRGGPYGYTF. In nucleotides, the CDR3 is TGTGCCAGCAGTGAGGACAGGGGGGGACCTTATGGCTACACCTTC.

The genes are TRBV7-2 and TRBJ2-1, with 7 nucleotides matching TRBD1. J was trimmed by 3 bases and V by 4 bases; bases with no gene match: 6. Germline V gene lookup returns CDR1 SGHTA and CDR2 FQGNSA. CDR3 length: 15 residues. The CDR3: CASSSPRTGYNEQFF. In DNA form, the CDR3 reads TGTGCCAGCAGCTCGCCCCGGACAGGCTACAATGAGCAGTTCTTC.

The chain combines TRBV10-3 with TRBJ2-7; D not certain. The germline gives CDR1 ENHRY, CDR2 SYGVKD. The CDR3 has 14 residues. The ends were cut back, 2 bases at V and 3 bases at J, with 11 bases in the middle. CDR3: CAISEGRYDYEQYF. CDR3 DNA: TGTGCCATCAGTGAGGGCAGGTACGACTACGAGCAGTACTTC.

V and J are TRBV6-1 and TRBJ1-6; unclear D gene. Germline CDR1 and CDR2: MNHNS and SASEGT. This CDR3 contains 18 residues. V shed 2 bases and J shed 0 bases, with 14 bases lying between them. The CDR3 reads CASSENESLSSYNSPLHF. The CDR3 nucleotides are TGTGCCAGCAGTGAAAACGAGTCTCTGAGCTCCTATAATTCACCCCTCCACTTT.

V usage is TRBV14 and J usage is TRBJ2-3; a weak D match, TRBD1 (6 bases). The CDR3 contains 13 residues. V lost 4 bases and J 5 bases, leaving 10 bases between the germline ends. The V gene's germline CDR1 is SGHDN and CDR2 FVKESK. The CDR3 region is CASSLNRVDTQYF. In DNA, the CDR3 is TGTGCCAGCAGCCTCAACAGGGTAGATACGCAGTATTTT.

CDR3 coding DNA: TGTGCCAGTAGTATACAGCGGGGGGGCCCCGGGGAGCTGTTTTTT. Encoded protein: CASSIQRGGPGELFF. V usage is TRBV19 and J usage is TRBJ2-2, with TRBD2 identical over 10 bases. The junction had 3 bases not matched to a gene; V was cut back by 2 bases and J by 6 bases. Germline V gene data show CDR1 as LNHDA and CDR2 as SQIVND (reference sequence). The CDR3 covers 15 residues.